These T cell receptor beta chains were read from a single sample in a study of blood T cells in healthy people across ages. MiXCR was run by TCRdb on the 5' RACE reads, yielding one entry per CDR3 protein. The profile shows more than 900,000 distinct CDR3 sequences, 20% to 25% of them singletons. The same specimen was also included in a second study, on T cells of mothers and their children.

The sample taken for sequencing was blood. These receptors came from a girl aged 2 to 10 in good health. The CDR3 runs from the conserved cysteine through the conserved F or W. D genes are given only for firm matches. Size values are once, few and many counts, or a class for expanded clones, and some rows have none.

TRBJ2-2 | . | TRBV29-1 | . | CSVHAGQSGELFF | TGCAGCGTTCACGCAGGACAGTCCGGGGAGCTGTTTTTT
TRBJ2-7 | . | TRBV4-2 | . | CASSQVKDAYEQYF | TGTGCCAGCAGCCAAGTCAAGGATGCCTACGAGCAGTACTTC
TRBJ2-1 | TRBD2 | TRBV4-3 | . | CASSQDPGGLDNEQFF | TGCGCCAGCAGCCAAGACCCGGGGGGACTAGACAATGAGCAGTTCTTC
TRBJ2-4 | . | TRBV9 | . | CASSVDVGRNIQYF | TGTGCCAGCAGCGTAGATGTAGGCCGAAACATTCAGTACTTC
TRBJ1-4 | . | TRBV7-2 | few | CASSRRLEDEKLFF | TGTGCCAGCAGCCGGCGATTAGAGGATGAAAAACTGTTTTTT
TRBJ2-2 | . | TRBV2 | . | CATGAVTGELFF | TGTGCCACCGGGGCGGTAACCGGGGAGCTGTTTTTT
TRBJ2-1 | TRBD2 | TRBV29-1 | . | CSVGGRASYNEQFF | TGCAGCGTAGGCGGGAGGGCCTCCTACAATGAGCAGTTCTTC
TRBJ2-4 | . | TRBV4-1 | . | CSSSPISDQNIQYF | TGCTCCAGCAGCCCTATTTCGGACCAAAACATTCAGTACTTC
TRBJ1-1 | . | TRBV12-3/TRBV12-4 | . | CASSPGTPEAFF | TGTGCCAGCAGCCCCGGGACCCCGGAAGCTTTCTTT
TRBJ2-5 | TRBD2 | TRBV6-5 | . | CASSYLLGGGPTQYF | TGTGCCAGCAGTTACCTCCTGGGCGGGGGGCCGACCCAGTACTTC
TRBJ2-5 | TRBD2 | TRBV5-1 | . | CASSPGTIREETQYF | TGCGCCAGCAGCCCCGGGACTATAAGGGAGGAGACCCAGTACTTC
TRBJ2-3 | . | TRBV6-2/TRBV6-3 | few | CATDSGFEADTQYF | TGTGCGACCGATAGCGGTTTCGAGGCAGATACGCAGTATTTT
TRBJ2-5 | . | TRBV29-1 | . | CSGRTLQETQYF | TGCAGCGGCCGGACATTACAAGAGACCCAGTACTTC
TRBJ1-1 | TRBD1 | TRBV7-2 | many | CASSPGQGDTEAFF | TGTGCCAGCAGCCCGGGACAGGGTGACACTGAAGCTTTCTTT
TRBJ2-7 | TRBD2 | TRBV11-2 | . | CASSSTAGSLYEQYF | TGTGCCAGCAGCTCCACAGCGGGGAGCCTATACGAGCAGTACTTC
TRBJ2-7 | . | TRBV5-1 | once | CASSLGRLSPSYEQYF | TGCGCCAGCAGCTTGGGCAGGCTCTCTCCCTCCTACGAGCAGTACTTC
TRBJ1-4 | . | TRBV27 | . | CASSLVGTGQKLFF | TGTGCCAGCAGTTTGGTTGGAACCGGCCAAAAACTGTTTTTT
TRBJ2-7 | . | TRBV3-1 | many | CASSAGLTYEQYF | TGTGCCAGCAGCGCGGGACTCACCTACGAGCAGTACTTC
TRBJ1-4 | . | TRBV3-1 | . | CASSQGKAYRNEKLFF | TGTGCCAGCAGCCAAGGCAAGGCCTACAGGAACGAAAAACTGTTTTTT
TRBJ2-7 | TRBD1 | TRBV20-1 | . | CSARDEAGGIYEQYF | TGCAGTGCTAGAGATGAGGCAGGGGGCATCTACGAGCAGTACTTC
TRBJ1-2 | . | TRBV7-6 | . | CASSPNVGSSYGYTF | TGTGCCAGCAGCCCAAATGTCGGCAGCTCCTATGGCTACACCTTC
TRBJ2-5 | TRBD1 | TRBV29-1 | . | CSFTETGVETQYF | TGCAGCTTCACGGAGACAGGGGTAGAGACCCAGTACTTC
TRBJ2-1 | TRBD2 | TRBV20-1 | . | CSARVGRGSSYNEQFF | TGCAGTGCTAGAGTCGGGCGGGGGAGCTCCTACAATGAGCAGTTCTTC
TRBJ1-2 | TRBD1 | TRBV20-1 | few | CSAKQGGYGYTF | TGCAGTGCTAAACAGGGGGGCTATGGCTACACCTTC
TRBJ2-7 | . | TRBV9 | . | CASSVSGSMASYEQYF | TGTGCCAGCAGCGTGAGCGGAAGTATGGCCTCCTACGAGCAGTACTTC
TRBJ2-2 | TRBD1 | TRBV12-3/TRBV12-4 | few | CASSLQGGSGELFF | TGTGCCAGCAGTTTACAAGGGGGCAGCGGGGAGCTGTTTTTT
TRBJ1-6 | . | TRBV3-1 | . | CASSLGGLGGLDSPLHF | TGTGCCAGCAGCCTCGGTGGCCTGGGGGGCCTTGATTCACCCCTCCACTTT
TRBJ2-5 | TRBD1 | TRBV4-1 | once | CASSQRTGAKETQYF | TGCGCCAGCAGCCAGCGGACAGGGGCGAAAGAGACCCAGTACTTC
TRBJ1-4 | . | TRBV5-1 | . | CASGPLQAGGKLFF | TGCGCCAGCGGCCCCTTACAGGCAGGTGGAAAACTGTTTTTT
TRBJ1-2 | . | TRBV5-6 | . | CASSGRGAWGYTF | TGTGCCAGCAGCGGCCGGGGGGCGTGGGGCTACACCTTC